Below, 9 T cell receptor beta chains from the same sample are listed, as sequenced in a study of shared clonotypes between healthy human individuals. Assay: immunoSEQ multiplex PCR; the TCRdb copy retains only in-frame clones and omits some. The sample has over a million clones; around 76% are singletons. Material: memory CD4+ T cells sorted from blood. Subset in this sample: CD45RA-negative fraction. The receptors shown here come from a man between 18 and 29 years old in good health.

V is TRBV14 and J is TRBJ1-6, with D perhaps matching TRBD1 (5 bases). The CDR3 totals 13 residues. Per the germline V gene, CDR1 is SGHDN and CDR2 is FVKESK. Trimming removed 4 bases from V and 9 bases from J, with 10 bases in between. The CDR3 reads CASSLERGSPLHF. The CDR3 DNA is TGTGCCAGCAGCCTCGAGAGGGGTTCACCCCTCCACTTT.

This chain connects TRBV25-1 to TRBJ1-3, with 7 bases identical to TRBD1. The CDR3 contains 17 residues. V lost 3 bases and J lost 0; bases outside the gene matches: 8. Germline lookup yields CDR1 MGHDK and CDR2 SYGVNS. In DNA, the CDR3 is TGTGCCAGCAGTGAGGCAAGGACAGGCCTCTCTGGAAACACCATATATTTT. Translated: CASSEARTGLSGNTIYF.

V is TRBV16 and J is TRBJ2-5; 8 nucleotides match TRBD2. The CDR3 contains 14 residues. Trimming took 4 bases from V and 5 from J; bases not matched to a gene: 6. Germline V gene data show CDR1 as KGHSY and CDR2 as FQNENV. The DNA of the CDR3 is TGTGCCAGCAGCCCGTCGGGAGGGGATGAGACCCAGTACTTC. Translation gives CASSPSGGDETQYF. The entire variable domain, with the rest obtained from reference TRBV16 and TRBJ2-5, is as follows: GEEVAQTPKHLVRGEGQKAKLYCAPIKGHSYVFWYQQVLKNEFKFLISFQNENVFDETGMPKERFSAKCLPNSPCSLEIQATKLEDSAVYFCASSPSGGDETQYFGPGTRLLVL.

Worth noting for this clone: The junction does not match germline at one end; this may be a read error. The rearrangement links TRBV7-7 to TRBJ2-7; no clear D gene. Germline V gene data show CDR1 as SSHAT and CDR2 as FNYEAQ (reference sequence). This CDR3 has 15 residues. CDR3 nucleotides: TGTGCTAGCAGCTTAGGTCCCGGACCAGCCTACGAGCAGTACTTC. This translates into CASSLGPGPAYEQYF. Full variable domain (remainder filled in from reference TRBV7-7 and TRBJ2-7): GAGVSQSPRYKVTKRGQDVTLRCDPISSHATLYWYQQALGQGPEFLTYFNYEAQPDKSGLPSDRFSAERPEGSISTLTIQRTEQRDSAMYRCASSLGPGPAYEQYFGPGTRLTVT.

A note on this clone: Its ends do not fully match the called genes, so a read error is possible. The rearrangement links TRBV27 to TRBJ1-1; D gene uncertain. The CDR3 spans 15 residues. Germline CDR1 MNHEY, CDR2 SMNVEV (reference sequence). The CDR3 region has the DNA TGTGCCAGCAGTTTAACGTGGGATGAGGGAACAAAGGCCCTCTTT. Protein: CASSLTWDEGTKALF.

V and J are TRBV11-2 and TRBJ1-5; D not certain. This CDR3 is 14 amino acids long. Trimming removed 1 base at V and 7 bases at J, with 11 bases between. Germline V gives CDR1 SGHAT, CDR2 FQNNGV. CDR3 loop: CASSLAGMKQPQHF. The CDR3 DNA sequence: TGTGCCAGCAGCTTAGCCGGGATGAAGCAGCCCCAGCATTTT.

The CDR3 DNA is TGTGCCAGCAGCCGGGGCGGATTAAACACCGGGGAGCTGTTTTTT. Amino acids: CASSRGGLNTGELFF. V and J are TRBV7-3 and TRBJ2-2, with D perhaps matching TRBD1 or TRBD2 (5 bases each). CDR1 is SGHTA and CDR2 is FQGTGA in the germline V gene. With 5 bases removed from V and 2 bases from J, the gap between germline ends came to 12 bases. The CDR3 loop spans 15 amino acids.

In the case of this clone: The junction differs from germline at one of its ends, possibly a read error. The DNA for the CDR3 is TGTGCCAGCATCGAAAGGGCTGGAAATAATTCACCCCTCTACTTT. Protein sequence: CASIERAGNNSPLYF. The rearrangement joins TRBV2 to TRBJ1-6; D remains unclear. The CDR3 loop spans 15 amino acids. Germline lookup yields CDR1 SNHLY and CDR2 FYNNEI.

The chain's CDR3 is CASSVFISAGNGYTF. CDR3 coding DNA: TGTGCCAGCAGTGTCTTCATATCGGCAGGGAACGGCTACACCTTC. The rearrangement links TRBV2 to TRBJ1-2; tentative D call: TRBD1 (5 bases). V lost 4 bases and J 8 bases, leaving 20 bases between the germline ends. CDR1 and CDR2 from the germline V gene are SNHLY and FYNNEI. This CDR3 has 15 residues.